Listed below are T cell receptor beta chains from one sample, sequenced in a study of glioma-infiltrating T cells. TCRdb used MiXCR to reprocess the multiplex PCR reads, holding one entry per CDR3 protein. The data show more than 350,000 distinct CDR3 sequences, approximately 42% seen once. What was sequenced was glioma tissue, nonneoplastic brain tissue, or PBMCs (not recorded which). The receptors come from a human donor with low-grade glioma or glioblastoma, undergoing nonglioma brain surgery, or in good health (not recorded which). CDR3s include the opening cysteine and the closing phenylalanine or tryptophan. The order of the fields is D gene, J gene, clone size, V gene, CDR3 protein, CDR3 DNA. D genes are given only for firm matches. Only part of the rows carry a size: once, few, many, or a class if the clone is expanded.

d_gene: .; j_gene: TRBJ1-1; abundance: .; v_gene: TRBV27; CDR3aa: CASSFTGRPASFF; CDR3nt: TGTGCCAGCAGTTTTACAGGGCGACCTGCCTCTTTCTTT
d_gene: .; j_gene: TRBJ1-5; abundance: .; v_gene: TRBV20-1; CDR3aa: CSARDPVGYQPQHF; CDR3nt: TGCAGCGCTAGAGATCCCGTTGGCTATCAGCCCCAGCATTTT
d_gene: .; j_gene: TRBJ1-5; abundance: many; v_gene: TRBV6-2/TRBV6-3; CDR3aa: CAPNQPQHF; CDR3nt: TGTGCCCCCAATCAGCCCCAGCATTTT
d_gene: .; j_gene: TRBJ1-5; abundance: .; v_gene: TRBV15; CDR3aa: CVTSPNEGRWNQPQHF; CDR3nt: TGTGTCACCAGCCCTAACGAGGGCAGATGGAATCAGCCCCAGCATTTT
d_gene: .; j_gene: TRBJ2-7; abundance: .; v_gene: TRBV11-2; CDR3aa: CASSLEVQAAYEQYF; CDR3nt: TGTGCCAGCAGCTTAGAAGTACAGGCTGCCTACGAGCAGTACTTC
d_gene: TRBD1; j_gene: TRBJ2-5; abundance: .; v_gene: TRBV20-1; CDR3aa: CSARQGAETQYF; CDR3nt: TGCAGTGCTAGACAGGGGGCAGAGACCCAGTACTTC
d_gene: TRBD1; j_gene: TRBJ1-3; abundance: .; v_gene: TRBV4-3; CDR3aa: CASSQDPFGQVAGSTIYF; CDR3nt: TGCGCCAGCAGCCAAGATCCATTTGGACAGGTGGCTGGAAGCACCATATATTTT
d_gene: TRBD2; j_gene: TRBJ2-7; abundance: .; v_gene: TRBV20-1; CDR3aa: CSARDRTSGFSSYEQYF; CDR3nt: TGCAGTGCTAGAGATCGGACTAGCGGTTTTAGCTCCTACGAGCAGTACTTC
d_gene: .; j_gene: TRBJ2-5; abundance: .; v_gene: TRBV19; CDR3aa: CASSALPTGKETQYF; CDR3nt: TGTGCCAGTAGTGCACTCCCAACAGGGAAGGAGACCCAGTACTTC
d_gene: .; j_gene: TRBJ1-2; abundance: .; v_gene: TRBV28; CDR3aa: CASSFGGTNYGYTF; CDR3nt: TGTGCCAGCAGTTTCGGGGGTACCAACTATGGCTACACCTTC
d_gene: TRBD2; j_gene: TRBJ2-1; abundance: .; v_gene: TRBV18; CDR3aa: CASSPPGLAEYNEQFF; CDR3nt: TGTGCCAGCTCACCACCGGGACTAGCGGAATACAATGAGCAGTTCTTC
d_gene: .; j_gene: TRBJ2-7; abundance: .; v_gene: TRBV7-2; CDR3aa: CASSPNTGPYEQYF; CDR3nt: TGTGCCAGCAGCCCTAACACAGGGCCCTACGAGCAGTACTTC
d_gene: .; j_gene: TRBJ2-6; abundance: few; v_gene: TRBV18; CDR3aa: CASSPRQSPGANVLTF; CDR3nt: TGTGCCAGCTCACCTAGACAGTCTCCTGGGGCCAACGTCCTGACTTTC
d_gene: .; j_gene: TRBJ1-1; abundance: few; v_gene: TRBV15; CDR3aa: CATSRGPQGRGTEAFF; CDR3nt: TGTGCCACCAGCAGAGGCCCACAGGGTAGGGGCACTGAAGCTTTCTTT
d_gene: .; j_gene: TRBJ2-7; abundance: .; v_gene: TRBV28; CDR3aa: CAGSLVYEQYF; CDR3nt: TGCGCCGGCAGTTTGGTCTACGAGCAGTACTTC
d_gene: TRBD2; j_gene: TRBJ2-5; abundance: many; v_gene: TRBV6-2/TRBV6-3; CDR3aa: CASSTSGTETQYF; CDR3nt: TGTGCCAGCAGTACCAGCGGGACTGAGACCCAGTACTTC
d_gene: .; j_gene: TRBJ1-1; abundance: many; v_gene: TRBV15; CDR3aa: CATSSGNTEAFF; CDR3nt: TGTGCCACCAGCAGCGGGAACACTGAAGCTTTCTTT